The 32 T cell receptor beta chains reported below all come from one sample, sequenced in a study of cytomegalovirus exposure and HLA in healthy donors. It was with 60 Vbeta and 13 Jbeta primers that the PCR ran. TCRdb keeps only in-frame clones here, not all; method: immunoSEQ multiplex PCR. The table has about 130,000 clones, around three quarters seen once. The specimen was PBMCs. The receptor set was obtained from a woman between 45 and 65 years old in good health and CMV-seronegative.

The chain recombines TRBV10-3 with TRBJ2-7; 11 bases align to TRBD1. CDR3 length: 15 amino acids. Germline values: CDR1 ENHRY, CDR2 SYGVKD. Losses at the gene ends were 10 bases for V and 6 bases for J; bases not matched to a gene: 14. The CDR3 region is CATATPSGQGGEQYF. CDR3 in DNA: TGTGCCACCGCGACCCCTTCGGGACAGGGGGGCGAGCAGTACTTC.

Of note for this clone: One end of the junction varies from germline; a read error may be responsible. This chain uses TRBV7-9 with TRBJ2-7, with D maybe TRBD2 (6 bases). Germline values: CDR1 SEHNR, CDR2 FQNEAQ (reference sequence). The CDR3 has 12 residues. The CDR3 nucleotides read TGTTCCAGCAGCTTGGCGGGATACGAGCAGTACTTC. This codes for CSSSLAGYEQYF.

This rearrangement joins TRBV20-1 to TRBJ2-3, with a tentative D call TRBD2 (6 bases). Germline assignment: CDR1 DFQATT and CDR2 SNEGSKA (reference sequence). This CDR3 is built from 11 residues. The CDR3 protein is CSRLGGDTQYF. The DNA of the CDR3 is TGCAGCCGACTGGGGGGAGATACGCAGTATTTT.

The chain links TRBV27 to TRBJ1-1, with 7 bases that match TRBD1. The germline CDR1 and CDR2 sequences are MNHEY and SMNVEV (reference sequence). The CDR3 extends over 16 amino acids. V shed 4 bases and J 1 base; nucleotides not matched to a gene: 9. DNA for the CDR3: TGTGCCAGCAGTTACCTTCTCGAGGGGGCGAACACTGAAGCTTTCTTT. It is translated as CASSYLLEGANTEAFF.

The chain has TRBV19 and TRBJ2-2; tentative D call: TRBD1 (6 bases). Germline V lookup: CDR1 LNHDA, CDR2 SQIVND (reference sequence). The V gene lost 6 bases and the J gene lost 1 base, with 9 bases spanning the gap. This CDR3 is built from 14 residues. The CDR3 DNA sequence: TGTGCCAGTAGCGTGACAGGGAACACCGGGGAGCTGTTTTTT. Amino acids: CASSVTGNTGELFF. The variable domain in full, completed from reference TRBV19 and TRBJ2-2, reads DGGITQSPKYLFRKEGQNVTLSCEQNLNHDAMYWYRQDPGQGLRLIYYSQIVNDFQKGDIAEGYSVSREKKESFPLTVTSAQKNPTAFYLCASSVTGNTGELFFGEGSRLTVL.

The table lists this clone with a few counts. The rearrangement uses TRBV10-2 and TRBJ2-3, with D perhaps matching TRBD2 (6 bases). Germline CDR1 and CDR2: WSHSY and SAAADI. This CDR3 has 18 amino acids. The V gene lost 0 bases and the J gene lost 4 bases, with 20 bases spanning the gap. As DNA, the CDR3 is TGCGCCAGCAGTGAGTCTATTGGCGGCGGGATAGGGGCAGATACGCAGTATTTT. Translated, it gives CASSESIGGGIGADTQYF.

The rearrangement uses TRBV28 and TRBJ1-5; D not resolved. The CDR3 contains 16 residues. V gave up 1 base and J gave up 0 bases, with 10 bases separating them. Germline loops: CDR1 MDHEN, CDR2 SYDVKM. CDR3 protein: CASSLFIENSNQPQHF. DNA of the CDR3: TGTGCCAGCAGTTTATTTATTGAGAATAGCAATCAGCCCCAGCATTTT.

The V call is TRBV27, the J call TRBJ2-3; 7 bases are a match to TRBD2. V was pared by 3 bases and J by 5 bases, with 11 bases of the junction left unmatched. Germline V gene data show CDR1 as MNHEY and CDR2 as SMNVEV (reference sequence). The CDR3 has 16 amino acids. Here the CDR3 DNA reads TGTGCCAGCAGTTTCTGGGCGGGAGAGGGTGAAGATACGCAGTATTTT. Its translation: CASSFWAGEGEDTQYF.

Concerning this clone: An end of the junction differs from the germline gene, which may be a read error. V and J are TRBV7-7 and TRBJ2-7; TRBD1 agrees at 10 bases. Germline V gene sequence: CDR1 SSHAT, CDR2 FNYEAQ (reference sequence). This CDR3 contains 13 residues. CDR3 sequence: CASSRDRGNEQYF. DNA for the CDR3: TGTGCTAGCAGCCGGGACAGGGGTAACGAGCAGTACTTC.

The J gene is TRBJ1-5, the V gene TRBV28, with unresolved D. V was pared by 6 bases and J by 5 bases, with 14 bases between. In germline, CDR1 is MDHEN, CDR2 SYDVKM. The CDR3 is made up of 14 amino acids. The CDR3 sequence is CASRLALGDQPQHF. In nucleotides, the CDR3 is TGTGCCAGCAGACTGGCCCTGGGCGATCAGCCCCAGCATTTT. Using reference TRBV28 and TRBJ1-5 for the parts outside the CDR3, the full variable domain is DVKVTQSSRYLVKRTGEKVFLECVQDMDHENMFWYRQDPGLGLRLIYFSYDVKMKEKGDIPEGYSVSREKKERFSLILESASTNQTSMYLCASRLALGDQPQHFGDGTRLSIL.

The chain's CDR3 is CASSKRAFGGTDTQYF. The CDR3 nucleotides read TGTGCCAGCAGCAAGCGGGCCTTTGGGGGCACAGATACGCAGTATTTT. The V and J genes are TRBV7-2 and TRBJ2-3; D is perhaps TRBD2 (6 bases). CDR3 size: 16 residues. V gave up 5 bases and J gave up 1 base, with 16 bases separating them. Germline V gene lookup returns CDR1 SGHTA and CDR2 FQGNSA.

This chain connects TRBV5-1 to TRBJ1-1, with a weak D call TRBD1 (5 bases). The ends were cut back, 4 bases at V and 4 bases at J, with 14 bases in the middle. Germline V CDR1 and CDR2: SGHRS, YFSETQ. The CDR3 extends over 14 amino acids. The CDR3 is CASSGNAGGTEAFF. The DNA for the CDR3 is TGCGCCAGCAGCGGCAATGCGGGGGGCACTGAAGCTTTCTTT.

The chain has TRBV6-5 and TRBJ1-1; 8 nucleotides align to TRBD1. Germline CDR1 MNHEY, CDR2 SVGAGI. CDR3 length: 15 amino acids. Trimming removed 7 bases from V and 4 bases from J; junction bases left unmatched: 11. CDR3 amino acids: CASTRDRPLGTEAFF. CDR3 in DNA: TGTGCCAGCACCAGGGACAGGCCCCTCGGCACTGAAGCTTTCTTT.

The chain has TRBV5-5 and TRBJ1-3, with TRBD1 matching 7 bases. V shed 0 bases, J shed 3 bases, and the junction held 0 bases outside the gene matches. The CDR3 has 14 amino acids. The V gene's germline CDR1 is SGHKS and CDR2 YYEKEE (reference sequence). The CDR3 region has the DNA TGTGCCAGCAGCTTGGACAGGGGTGGAAACACCATATATTTT. As protein: CASSLDRGGNTIYF.

This chain links TRBV11-2 with TRBJ2-2; possible D gene TRBD2, 7 bases. This CDR3 is built from 16 residues. CDR1 is SGHAT and CDR2 is FQNNGV in the germline V gene. V shed 1 base and J shed 2 bases, with 11 bases lying between them. CDR3 sequence reads: CASSLGRGRNTGELFF. CDR3 coding DNA: TGTGCCAGCAGCTTAGGGCGGGGGCGAAACACCGGGGAGCTGTTTTTT.

The chain joins TRBV27 to TRBJ2-7; TRBD1 matches 7 bases. V shed 7 bases, J shed 4 bases, and the junction held 10 bases outside the gene matches. CDR1 and CDR2 (germline): MNHEY, SMNVEV (reference sequence). The CDR3 totals 14 residues. The CDR3 sequence is CASKLDRVGYEQYF. CDR3 sequence (DNA): TGTGCCAGCAAATTAGACAGGGTGGGGTACGAGCAGTACTTC.

This clone has just one count. This chain uses TRBV27 with TRBJ2-6; the D is unclear. Germline values: CDR1 MNHEY, CDR2 SMNVEV (reference sequence). The CDR3 has 15 residues. Trimming took off 5 bases at V and 0 bases at J, with 8 bases between the two ends. CDR3 in DNA: TGTGCCAGCAGTCTATGGAGCTCTGGGGCCAACGTCCTGACTTTC. It encodes CASSLWSSGANVLTF.

The rearrangement joins TRBV7-2 to TRBJ2-7; D possibly corresponds to TRBD1 (6 bases). Between the trimmed V and J ends, which lost 5 bases and 3 bases, there was a span of 14 bases. This CDR3 is 14 amino acids long. The germline CDR1 and CDR2 sequences are SGHTA and FQGNSA. The CDR3 reads CASSPRQAGYEQYF. CDR3 coding DNA: TGTGCCAGCAGCCCCCGACAGGCTGGCTACGAGCAGTACTTC.

J is TRBJ2-3 and V is TRBV6-1; TRBD2 matches 14 bases. The germline V gene encodes CDR1 MNHNS and CDR2 SASEGT. The CDR3 totals 17 residues. Germline trimming cut 1 base from V and 5 bases from J; bases unmatched to any gene: 5. The CDR3 protein is CASSEVFGLAGGDTQYF. CDR3 nucleotide sequence: TGTGCCAGCAGTGAAGTATTCGGACTAGCGGGGGGAGATACGCAGTATTTT.

This sequence joins TRBV30 and TRBJ2-7; 7 nucleotides match TRBD2. Germline CDR1 is GTSNPN and CDR2 is SVGIG (reference sequence). This CDR3 is 15 amino acids long. Trimming took 2 bases from V and 5 from J; bases not matched to a gene: 12. The CDR3 DNA sequence: TGTGCCTGGAGTCCAAGGGGCGGGAGATGGGACGAGCAGTACTTC. Its translation is CAWSPRGGRWDEQYF.

V and J are TRBV4-2 and TRBJ1-5; possible D gene TRBD1, 6 bases. V was trimmed by 3 bases and J by 4 bases, leaving 10 bases between them. Germline lookup yields CDR1 LGHNA and CDR2 YNFKEQ. The CDR3 spans 14 residues. In DNA form, the CDR3 reads TGTGCCAGCAGCCAGGGACAAGGGAATCAGCCCCAGCATTTT. Translation: CASSQGQGNQPQHF.

V is TRBV6-6 and J is TRBJ1-1, with no clear D. Trimming removed 0 bases from V and 0 bases from J, with 8 bases in between. This CDR3 is built from 15 residues. The germline V gene has CDR1 MNHNY and CDR2 SVGAGI (reference sequence). CDR3 loop: CASSYSGGMNTEAFF. For the CDR3, the DNA is TGTGCCAGCAGTTACTCTGGAGGGATGAACACTGAAGCTTTCTTT.

The chain employs TRBV7-2 and TRBJ2-7, with 8 bases that match TRBD2. The CDR3 runs 14 residues. CDR1 and CDR2 (germline): SGHTA, FQGNSA. With 5 bases clipped from V and 4 bases from J, the junction kept 7 bases outside the gene matches. CDR3 region: CASSTRGGGYEQYF. CDR3 nucleotide sequence: TGTGCCAGCAGCACCCGGGGGGGTGGGTACGAGCAGTACTTC.

The chain recombines TRBV21-1 with TRBJ1-4. TRBV21-1 is given as a pseudogene. The CDR3 contains 17 residues. The CDR3 is CASSKLYRRWVKEKLFF. For the CDR3, the DNA is TGTGCCAGCAGCAAATTGTATCGGCGGTGGGTTAAAGAAAAACTGTTTTTT.

The rearrangement joins TRBV18 to TRBJ2-6; 7 bases map to TRBD1. This CDR3 contains 17 residues. Trimming removed 3 bases from V and 4 bases from J; junction bases left unmatched: 9. Germline V gives CDR1 KGHSH, CDR2 LQKENI. CDR3 region: CASSPFLRGRGANVLTF. The CDR3 coding sequence is TGTGCCAGCTCACCTTTCCTAAGGGGGCGAGGGGCCAACGTCCTGACTTTC.

The chain recombines TRBV28 with TRBJ1-1; D possibly corresponds to TRBD1 (5 bases). CDR3 size: 14 residues. Germline V lookup: CDR1 MDHEN, CDR2 SYDVKM. V was cut by 3 bases and J by 5 bases, with 13 bases left in between. The CDR3 DNA reads as TGTGCCAGCAGTTTGGGGGGGTACGTAACTGAAGCTTTCTTT. Protein sequence: CASSLGGYVTEAFF.

This clone was seen a single time. The chain uses TRBV4-3 and TRBJ2-7; 8 bases align to TRBD1. This CDR3 comprises 13 residues. Germline V CDR1 and CDR2: LGHNA, YSLEER. V was pared by 3 bases and J by 3 bases, with 1 base of the junction left unmatched. The CDR3 region is CASSQDRDYEQYF. In DNA, the CDR3 is TGCGCCAGCAGCCAGGACAGGGACTACGAGCAGTACTTC.

V and J are TRBV6-6 and TRBJ1-2, with D perhaps TRBD1 (6 bases). The CDR3 consists of 13 residues. Germline V lookup: CDR1 MNHNY, CDR2 SVGAGI (reference sequence). V shed 6 bases and J shed 4 bases, with 12 bases lying between them. DNA for the CDR3: TGTGCCAGCAGCCAAGGACAGCTCTATGGCTACACCTTC. Translating it yields CASSQGQLYGYTF.

In this sample, this clone turned up once. This chain uses TRBV5-5 with TRBJ2-3, with D possibly being TRBD2 (5 bases). Trimming took off 0 bases at V and 5 bases at J, with 10 bases between the two ends. In germline, CDR1 is SGHKS, CDR2 YYEKEE (reference sequence). The CDR3 contains 14 residues. In DNA, the CDR3 is TGTGCCAGCAGCTTGGGAGGGCTTGGAGATACGCAGTATTTT. Amino acids: CASSLGGLGDTQYF.

The gene calls are TRBV28 and TRBJ1-5; 11 bases map to TRBD1. J gave up 7 bases and V 5 bases, and 13 bases lay outside the gene matches. The germline CDR1 and CDR2 sequences are MDHEN and SYDVKM. CDR3 length: 17 residues. The CDR3 region has the DNA TGTGCCAGCAGTGTGGGACAGGGGGGATGGGATAGACAGCCCCAGCATTTT. Encoded protein: CASSVGQGGWDRQPQHF. Variable domain in full (rest from reference TRBV28 and TRBJ1-5): DVKVTQSSRYLVKRTGEKVFLECVQDMDHENMFWYRQDPGLGLRLIYFSYDVKMKEKGDIPEGYSVSREKKERFSLILESASTNQTSMYLCASSVGQGGWDRQPQHFGDGTRLSIL.

V gene TRBV7-2 combines with J gene TRBJ2-6, with 8 positions matching TRBD1. The CDR3 contains 18 residues. The J segment lost 0 bases and the V segment lost 5 bases, leaving 9 bases of the junction unmatched. CDR1 and CDR2 (germline): SGHTA, FQGNSA. As DNA, the CDR3 is TGTGCCAGCAGCAACCCCCGGGACAGGAACTCTGGGGCCAACGTCCTGACTTTC. Amino acid sequence: CASSNPRDRNSGANVLTF.

The V and J genes are TRBV28 and TRBJ1-2; 8 bases map to TRBD1. The CDR3 spans 18 residues. Germline V CDR1 and CDR2: MDHEN, SYDVKM. V was clipped by 1 base and J by 5 bases; unmatched bases: 15. The CDR3 region has the DNA TGTGCCAGCAGTTTATTGGTCCTACGGGCAGGGGGCGCGTATGGCTACACCTTC. Amino acid sequence: CASSLLVLRAGGAYGYTF.